The text below deals with one T cell receptor (beta chain). Libraries were prepared by immunoSEQ multiplex PCR; TCRdb keeps only in-frame clonotypes and omits some of them. Seen here are more than 400,000 clones, about nine tenths observed once, and the top ten hold approximately 0.7%. Participant-given clinical history determined each cohort assignment. This entry belongs to a study of blood T cell repertoires in COVID-19. Study details: From T cells, B-cell-depleted T cells, or PBMCs came the material, which was cDNA or gDNA.

The V and J ends lost 6 bases and 4 bases, in that order; junction bases with no gene match: 14. This CDR3 is 17 amino acids long. Germline CDR1 reads LGHNT; CDR2 reads FRNRAP. This chain links TRBV12-5 with TRBJ2-1, with 8 bases fitting TRBD2. This sequence originates from a woman in her late teens or twenties who had recovered from COVID-19. Specimen: PBMCs or T cells enriched from blood (not recorded which). CDR3 amino acids: CASGYKEPSGGYNEQFF. DNA of the CDR3: TGTGCTAGTGGCTATAAAGAACCCAGCGGGGGTTACAATGAGCAGTTCTTC.